This TCR beta chain originates from a study of shared clonotypes between healthy human individuals. In the study overall: There were three CD4 naive, three CD4 memory, two CD8 naive and one CD8 memory plates per donor.

Trimming cost V 3 bases and J 5 bases; bases outside gene matches: 4. The CDR3 spans 14 residues. Germline V gives CDR1 MNHEY, CDR2 SMNVEV (reference sequence). Naivety among CD8 cells was defined by CD45RO negativity and positive CCR7 selection, thereby excluding terminally differentiated effector memory CD45RA+ cells. TCRdb's copy holds only in-frame clones and misses some; the assay was immunoSEQ multiplex PCR. The sample records around 650,000 clones, 96% being singletons. This chain joins TRBV27 and TRBJ2-1; 7 bases line up with TRBD1. The receptor was isolated from a woman in her 30s in good health. Sequencing was done on a sample of naive CD8+ T cells sorted from blood. In DNA, the CDR3 is TGTGCCAGCAGTTTTTGGGACAGCAACAATGAGCAGTTCTTC. Translating gives CASSFWDSNNEQFF.